These 24 T cell receptor beta chains were all obtained from the same sample, sequenced in a study of cytomegalovirus exposure and HLA in healthy donors. Clones were sequenced by immunoSEQ multiplex PCR, and TCRdb holds only the in-frame ones, with some missing. Here the sample spans around 130,000 clones, more than 70% being singletons. The sample consisted of PBMCs. All receptors come from a woman in her 30s in good health and CMV-seronegative.

The rearrangement uses TRBV7-3 and TRBJ2-3, with TRBD2 matching over 7 bases. CDR1 and CDR2 from the germline V gene are SGHTA and FQGTGA. With V trimmed by 5 bases and J by 0 bases, 2 bases remained unmatched. The length of the CDR3 is 14 residues. The DNA of the CDR3 is TGTGCCAGCAGCGGGGGGGGGAGCACAGATACGCAGTATTTT. It codes for CASSGGGSTDTQYF.

The gene calls are TRBV5-1 and TRBJ2-5; possibly TRBD1 for D (6 bases). This CDR3 is 15 amino acids long. Trimming cost V 6 bases and J 4 bases, with 19 bases left between them. CDR1 SGHRS and CDR2 YFSETQ come from the germline V gene. Written as DNA, the CDR3 is TGCGCCAGCAACGCAGAACAGGGTTACGGAGAGACCCAGTACTTC. As protein: CASNAEQGYGETQYF. Supplemented by reference TRBV5-1 and TRBJ2-5, the full variable domain reads KAGVTQTPRYLIKTRGQQVTLSCSPISGHRSVSWYQQTPGQGLQFLFEYFSETQRNKGNFPGRFSGRQFSNSRSEMNVSTLELGDSALYLCASNAEQGYGETQYFGPGTRLLVL.

The V gene is TRBV7-8, the J gene TRBJ2-1; D gene uncertain. Germline V gene data show CDR1 as SGHVS and CDR2 as FQNEAQ. The V end lost 0 bases, the J end lost 10 bases, and 7 bases lay between the germline ends. The CDR3 extends over 12 amino acids. This CDR3 reads CASSLASREQFF. The CDR3 DNA reads as TGTGCCAGCAGCTTAGCGAGCCGGGAGCAGTTCTTC.

The chain couples TRBV27 to TRBJ2-5; TRBD1 is a possible D gene (6 bases). V was trimmed by 6 bases and J by 2 bases, leaving 13 bases between them. The CDR3 extends over 14 amino acids. CDR1 and CDR2 (germline): MNHEY, SMNVEV (reference sequence). The CDR3 is CASSGWGQQETQYF. DNA of the CDR3: TGTGCCAGCAGCGGTTGGGGGCAGCAAGAGACCCAGTACTTC.

J is TRBJ2-1 and V is TRBV6-5, with 7 bases that match TRBD2. The germline V gene has CDR1 MNHEY and CDR2 SVGAGI. J gave up 7 bases and V 7 bases, and 13 bases lay outside the gene matches. The CDR3 loop spans 15 amino acids. The CDR3 DNA reads as TGTGCCAGCACCCCAGCGGGGACCCCAAGGAATGAGCAGTTCTTC. Protein: CASTPAGTPRNEQFF.

The V call is TRBV7-3, the J call TRBJ2-3; 7 bases match TRBD2. From germline, CDR1 is SGHTA and CDR2 FQGTGA. V lost 5 bases to trimming and J lost 1 base; unmatched junction nucleotides: 3. This CDR3 has 14 amino acids. CDR3 DNA sequence: TGTGCCAGCAGCCCGGCGGGGGGCACAGATACGCAGTATTTT. It specifies CASSPAGGTDTQYF.

V usage is TRBV10-2 and J usage is TRBJ1-5; D not certain. Germline values: CDR1 WSHSY, CDR2 SAAADI. The V and J ends lost 6 bases and 3 bases respectively, with 9 bases between them. The CDR3 loop spans 13 amino acids. CDR3 coding DNA: TGCGCCAGCAGGTCACAGTACAATCAGCCCCAGCATTTT. It specifies CASRSQYNQPQHF.

The chain combines TRBV11-2 with TRBJ1-3, with a weak D call TRBD1 (5 bases). Deletions cut 4 bases from V and 0 bases from J, with 13 bases between. Germline values: CDR1 SGHAT, CDR2 FQNNGV. The length of the CDR3 is 16 residues. The CDR3, as DNA: TGTGCCAGCAGCTCCTCCGGCGGGACCTCTGGAAACACCATATATTTT. Its protein product is CASSSSGGTSGNTIYF.

This clone occurred once. The genes are TRBV29-1 and TRBJ1-2; D not resolved. The CDR3 is 15 amino acids. CDR1 is SQVTM and CDR2 is ANQGSEA in the germline V gene. Trimming shortened V by 1 base and J by 0 bases, and 12 bases separated the two germline ends. CDR3 DNA: TGCAGCGTTGAAGGGAGGATAGCAACTAACTATGGCTACACCTTC. It translates to CSVEGRIATNYGYTF.

V and J are TRBV7-2 and TRBJ2-3, with no clear D. V gave up 4 bases and J gave up 1 base, with 12 bases separating them. Germline CDR1 reads SGHTA; CDR2 reads FQGNSA. This CDR3 is built from 15 residues. CDR3 sequence reads: CASSSGRGRTDTQYF. The CDR3 nucleotides read TGTGCCAGCAGCTCCGGCCGCGGCCGCACAGATACGCAGTATTTT. Complete variable domain (other parts from reference TRBV7-2 and TRBJ2-3): GAGVSQSPSNKVTEKGKDVELRCDPISGHTALYWYRQSLGQGLEFLIYFQGNSAPDKSGLPSDRFSAERTGGSVSTLTIQRTQQEDSAVYLCASSSGRGRTDTQYFGPGTRLTVL.

J is TRBJ2-3 and V is TRBV7-9, with 10 bases fitting TRBD2. The germline V gene encodes CDR1 SEHNR and CDR2 FQNEAQ (reference sequence). The V segment lost 4 bases and the J segment 8 bases; nucleotides outside the gene matches: 0. CDR3 size: 12 residues. For the CDR3, the DNA is TGTGCCAGCAGCTCTAGCGGGGGTACGCAGTATTTT. It specifies CASSSSGGTQYF.

V and J are TRBV7-8 and TRBJ1-5; a possible D gene is TRBD1 (6 bases). Germline V CDR1 and CDR2: SGHVS, FQNEAQ. V gave up 6 bases and J gave up 6 bases, with 12 bases separating them. The CDR3 is made up of 13 amino acids. The CDR3 reads CASSIGGGQPQHF. The CDR3 coding sequence is TGTGCCAGCAGTATTGGGGGCGGTCAGCCCCAGCATTTT.

The chain uses TRBV7-8 and TRBJ2-5, with D hard to call. V was clipped by 4 bases and J by 2 bases, with 11 bases between them. Per the germline V gene, CDR1 is SGHVS and CDR2 is FQNEAQ. This CDR3 spans 14 amino acids. The CDR3 region has the DNA TGTGCCAGCAGCTCAACATATGCTCAAGAGACCCAGTACTTC. Translating gives CASSSTYAQETQYF.

This clone was seen a handful of times. CDR3 protein: CASRPGDSSYEQYF. CDR3 coding DNA: TGTGCCAGCAGGCCGGGCGACAGCTCCTACGAGCAGTACTTC. The chain has TRBV2 and TRBJ2-7; a weak D match, TRBD1 (5 bases). Deletions cut 6 bases from V and 0 bases from J, with 12 bases between. CDR1 is SNHLY and CDR2 is FYNNEI in the germline V gene. This CDR3 contains 14 residues.

J is TRBJ1-2 and V is TRBV14; perhaps TRBD1 as D (6 bases). The CDR3 is 13 residues long. Deletions cut 4 bases from V and 4 bases from J, with 10 bases between. Germline V gene data show CDR1 as SGHDN and CDR2 as FVKESK. The CDR3 here is CASSPVTGYGYTF. CDR3 DNA sequence: TGTGCCAGCAGCCCAGTGACAGGCTATGGCTACACCTTC.

The V call is TRBV7-2, the J call TRBJ2-1; D ambiguous. Germline CDR1 reads SGHTA; CDR2 reads FQGNSA. CDR3 length: 15 residues. V was pared by 1 base and J by 0 bases, with 7 bases between. The CDR3 here is CASSLGDSSYNEQFF. CDR3 bases: TGTGCCAGCAGCTTAGGTGATAGCTCCTACAATGAGCAGTTCTTC.

V usage is TRBV6-1 and J usage is TRBJ2-7; D is unresolved. V lost 4 bases to trimming and J lost 3 bases, with 16 bases between them. This CDR3 spans 15 amino acids. Germline V lookup: CDR1 MNHNS, CDR2 SASEGT. Here the CDR3 reads CASSAGRGILYEQYF. As DNA, the CDR3 is TGTGCCAGCAGTGCTGGTCGAGGAATTCTCTACGAGCAGTACTTC.

The J gene is TRBJ2-7, the V gene TRBV5-6; tentatively, D is TRBD1 (6 bases). V shed 4 bases and J shed 0 bases, with 17 bases lying between them. CDR1 is SGHDT, CDR2 YYEEEE, per germline. This CDR3 spans 16 amino acids. CDR3 nucleotides: TGTGCCAGCAGCCCAACCGGACAGATTAGCTCCTACGAGCAGTACTTC. This codes for CASSPTGQISSYEQYF.

This chain connects TRBV19 to TRBJ2-1; possibly TRBD2 for D (6 bases). Trimming removed 3 bases from V and 3 bases from J, with 12 bases in between. CDR3 length equals 15 residues. Germline V gene data show CDR1 as LNHDA and CDR2 as SQIVND (reference sequence). The CDR3 coding sequence is TGTGCCAGTAGTATGGTCCTAGCGAACTACAATGAGCAGTTCTTC. Translation gives CASSMVLANYNEQFF.

The genes are TRBV18 and TRBJ2-6; no clear D. The CDR3 consists of 16 residues. Trimming took off 2 bases at V and 1 base at J, with 9 bases between the two ends. Germline lookup yields CDR1 KGHSH and CDR2 LQKENI. For the CDR3, the DNA is TGTGCCAGCTCACCAAACCCTCAGTCTGGGGCCAACGTCCTGACTTTC. Translated, it gives CASSPNPQSGANVLTF.

CDR3 sequence: CASSFLHIASNNEQFF. The CDR3 coding sequence is TGTGCCAGCAGCTTTTTGCATATAGCGTCCAACAATGAGCAGTTCTTC. The V gene is TRBV7-2, the J gene TRBJ2-1; tentative D call: TRBD2 (5 bases). Germline CDR1 SGHTA, CDR2 FQGNSA. V was clipped by 3 bases and J by 5 bases, with 17 bases between them. The CDR3 extends over 16 amino acids.

The CDR3, as DNA: TGCGCCAGCAGCCCGATGGGGGGGGGCGAATACGAGCAGTACTTC. Residues: CASSPMGGGEYEQYF. The chain links TRBV4-3 to TRBJ2-7; TRBD2 might be the D (7 bases). This CDR3 comprises 15 residues. In germline, CDR1 is LGHNA, CDR2 YSLEER. V was clipped by 4 bases and J by 4 bases, with 17 bases between them.

The chain is built from TRBV18 and TRBJ2-3; D not certain. There are 12 residues in the CDR3. V lost 5 bases to trimming and J lost 2 bases, with 5 bases between them. Germline lookup yields CDR1 KGHSH and CDR2 LQKENI. The chain's CDR3 is CASSLYTDTQYF. The CDR3 region has the DNA TGTGCCAGCTCATTATACACAGATACGCAGTATTTT.

CDR3 amino acids: CASSFIQGTGPYEQYF. CDR3 DNA: TGTGCCAGCAGCTTTATACAGGGAACCGGGCCCTACGAGCAGTACTTC. The chain couples TRBV11-3 to TRBJ2-7, with a weak D call TRBD1 (6 bases). Germline V lookup: CDR1 SGHNT, CDR2 YENEEA. Trimming took 3 bases from V and 2 from J, leaving 17 bases between them. CDR3 length: 16 amino acids. The full variable domain, completed using reference TRBV11-3 and TRBJ2-7, is EAGVVQSPRYKIIEKKQPVAFWCNPISGHNTLYWYLQNLGQGPELLIRYENEEAVDDSQLPKDRFSAERLKGVDSTLKIQPAELGDSAVYLCASSFIQGTGPYEQYFGPGTRLTVT.